The source of this T cell receptor (beta chain) is a study of T cell changes during pregnancy in multiple sclerosis. The assay was immunoSEQ multiplex PCR, and TCRdb's table has in-frame clones only and misses some. The profile shows 88,000 or so clones, about 91% of them singletons. Germline V gives CDR1 MNHNS, CDR2 SASEGT. This CDR3 has 14 residues. J was trimmed by 2 bases and V by 8 bases; bases with no gene match: 8. The genes are TRBV6-1 and TRBJ2-5; 7 nucleotides agree with TRBD2. The TCR sequence derives from a female donor with multiple sclerosis, enrolled in a pregnancy study. This specimen was peripheral blood, taken before pregnancy. Written as DNA, the CDR3 is TGTGCCAGCCGGTGGGTCGGGGGGCAAGAGACCCAGTACTTC. Residues: CASRWVGGQETQYF.